The entry that follows covers one T cell receptor (beta chain) sequence. The antigen is unknown. From germline, CDR1 is SGDLS and CDR2 YYNGEE. The V and J ends lost 4 bases and 13 bases respectively, with 18 bases between them. The CDR3 is made up of 13 amino acids. These data originate in a study of response to subunit inactivated influenza vaccine. TCRdb re-called the RT-PCR reads through MiXCR, storing one row per CDR3 protein. The repertoire holds approximately 250,000 distinct CDR3 sequences, with 10% to 15% as singletons. Findings of the study overall: The authors suggested that few new T cells are recruited per seasonal influenza vaccination.

The rearrangement links TRBV9 to TRBJ2-1; D may be TRBD1 (6 bases). The origin of this receptor is a man aged 50 or older who received an inactivated influenza vaccine. The sample in question was non-naive T cells sorted from PBMCs, obtained 14 to 15 days before vaccination. CDR3 nucleotide sequence: TGTGCCAGCAGCCTAATCTTGGGGACACATCAGTTCTTC. Protein sequence: CASSLILGTHQFF.